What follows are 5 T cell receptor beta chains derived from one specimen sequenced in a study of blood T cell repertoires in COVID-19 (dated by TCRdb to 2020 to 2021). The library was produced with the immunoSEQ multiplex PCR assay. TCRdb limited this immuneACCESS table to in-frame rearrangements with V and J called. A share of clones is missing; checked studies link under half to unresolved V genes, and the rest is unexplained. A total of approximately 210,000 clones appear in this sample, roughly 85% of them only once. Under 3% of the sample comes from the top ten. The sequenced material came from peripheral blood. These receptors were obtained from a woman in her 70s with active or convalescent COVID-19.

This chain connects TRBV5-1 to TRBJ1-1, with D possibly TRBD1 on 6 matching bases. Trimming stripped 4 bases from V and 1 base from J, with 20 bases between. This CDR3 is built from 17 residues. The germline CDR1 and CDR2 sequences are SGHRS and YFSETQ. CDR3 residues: CASSNKDRTFSNTEAFF. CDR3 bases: TGCGCCAGCAGCAACAAGGACAGAACTTTTTCGAACACTGAAGCTTTCTTT. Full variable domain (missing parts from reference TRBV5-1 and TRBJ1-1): KAGVTQTPRYLIKTRGQQVTLSCSPISGHRSVSWYQQTPGQGLQFLFEYFSETQRNKGNFPGRFSGRQFSNSRSEMNVSTLELGDSALYLCASSNKDRTFSNTEAFFGQGTRLTVV.

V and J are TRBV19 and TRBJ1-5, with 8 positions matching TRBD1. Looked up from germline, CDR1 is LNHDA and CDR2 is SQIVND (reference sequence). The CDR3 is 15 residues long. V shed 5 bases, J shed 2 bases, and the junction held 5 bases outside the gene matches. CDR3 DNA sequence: TGTGCCAGTAGTGGAGGACAGGGAGGCAATCAGCCCCAGCATTTT. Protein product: CASSGGQGGNQPQHF.

The CDR3 coding sequence is TGTGCCAGCACCCCTACGCCAGGGAGGGGCTACACCTTC. Amino acid sequence: CASTPTPGRGYTF. This chain uses TRBV7-2 with TRBJ1-2; D might be TRBD1 (5 bases). Trimming stripped 7 bases from V and 8 bases from J, with 17 bases between. Per germline, CDR1 SGHTA and CDR2 FQGNSA. This CDR3 is 13 amino acids long.

CDR3 amino acids: CASSLSAQGEAFF. CDR3 coding DNA: TGTGCCAGCAGTTTATCGGCACAGGGTGAAGCTTTCTTT. The chain uses TRBV28 and TRBJ1-1; D perhaps matches TRBD1 (6 bases). Germline loops: CDR1 MDHEN, CDR2 SYDVKM. The V gene lost 1 base and the J gene lost 7 bases, with 10 bases spanning the gap. The CDR3 has 13 residues.

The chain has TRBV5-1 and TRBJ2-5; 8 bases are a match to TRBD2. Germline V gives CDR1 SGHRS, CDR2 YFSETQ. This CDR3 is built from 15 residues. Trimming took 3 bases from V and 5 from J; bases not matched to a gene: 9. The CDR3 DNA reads TGCGCCAGCAGCTATGGCGGGACTAGGGGTGAGACCCAGTACTTC. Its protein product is CASSYGGTRGETQYF.